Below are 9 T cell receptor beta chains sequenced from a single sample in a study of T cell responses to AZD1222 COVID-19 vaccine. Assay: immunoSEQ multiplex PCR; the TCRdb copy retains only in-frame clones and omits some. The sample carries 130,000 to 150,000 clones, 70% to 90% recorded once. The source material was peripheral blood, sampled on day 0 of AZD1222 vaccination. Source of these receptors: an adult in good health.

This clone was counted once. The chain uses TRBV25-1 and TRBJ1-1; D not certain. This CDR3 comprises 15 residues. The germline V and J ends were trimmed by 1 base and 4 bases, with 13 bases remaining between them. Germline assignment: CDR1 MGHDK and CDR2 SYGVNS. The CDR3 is CASSEWGALITEAFF. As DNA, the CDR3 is TGTGCCAGCAGTGAATGGGGAGCCCTTATCACTGAAGCTTTCTTT.

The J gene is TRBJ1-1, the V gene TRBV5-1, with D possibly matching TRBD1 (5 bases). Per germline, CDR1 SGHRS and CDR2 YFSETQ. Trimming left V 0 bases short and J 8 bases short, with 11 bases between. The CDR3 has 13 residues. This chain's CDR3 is CASSLGGTPEAFF. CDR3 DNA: TGCGCCAGCAGCTTGGGAGGGACCCCCGAAGCTTTCTTT.

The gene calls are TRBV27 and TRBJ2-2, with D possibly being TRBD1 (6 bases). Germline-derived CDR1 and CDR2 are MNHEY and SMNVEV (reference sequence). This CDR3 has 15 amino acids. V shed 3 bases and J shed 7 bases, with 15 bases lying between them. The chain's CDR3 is CASSLTSGAGGELFF. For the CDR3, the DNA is TGTGCCAGCAGTTTGACCTCAGGGGCAGGCGGGGAGCTGTTTTTT.

The CDR3 DNA sequence: TGTGCCAGCAGCTTACTAGCGGGAGGGACAGATACGCAGTATTTT. It translates to CASSLLAGGTDTQYF. This sequence joins TRBV7-6 and TRBJ2-3; TRBD2 aligns across 12 bases. This CDR3 comprises 15 residues. Unmatched junction bases numbered 0, after V lost 2 bases and J lost 3 bases. CDR1 and CDR2 (germline): SGHVS, FNYEAQ.

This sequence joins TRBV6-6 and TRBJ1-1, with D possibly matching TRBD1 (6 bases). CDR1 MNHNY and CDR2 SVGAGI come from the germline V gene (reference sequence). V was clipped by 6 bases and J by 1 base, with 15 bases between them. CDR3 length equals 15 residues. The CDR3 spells CASSYREAANTEAFF. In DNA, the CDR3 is TGTGCCAGCAGCTACAGGGAGGCGGCGAACACTGAAGCTTTCTTT.

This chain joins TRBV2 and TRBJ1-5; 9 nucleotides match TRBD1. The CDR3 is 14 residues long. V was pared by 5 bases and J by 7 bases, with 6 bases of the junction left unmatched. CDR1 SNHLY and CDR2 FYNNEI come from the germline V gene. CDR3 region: CASSSGQGIQPQHF. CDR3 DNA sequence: TGTGCCAGCAGTTCGGGACAGGGTATACAGCCCCAGCATTTT.

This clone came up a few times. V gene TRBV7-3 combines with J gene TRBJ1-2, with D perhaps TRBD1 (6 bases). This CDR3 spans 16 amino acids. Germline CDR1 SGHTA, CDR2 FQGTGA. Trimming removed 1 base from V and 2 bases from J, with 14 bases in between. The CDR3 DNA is TGTGCCAGCAGCTTAAAATCTGAGGGGGGCAACTATGGCTACACCTTC. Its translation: CASSLKSEGGNYGYTF.

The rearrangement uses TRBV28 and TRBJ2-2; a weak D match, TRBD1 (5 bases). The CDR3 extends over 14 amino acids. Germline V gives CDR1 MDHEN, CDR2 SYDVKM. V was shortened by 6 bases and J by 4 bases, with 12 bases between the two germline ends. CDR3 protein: CASRGRVGTGELFF. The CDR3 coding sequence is TGTGCCAGCAGAGGCAGGGTTGGCACCGGGGAGCTGTTTTTT.

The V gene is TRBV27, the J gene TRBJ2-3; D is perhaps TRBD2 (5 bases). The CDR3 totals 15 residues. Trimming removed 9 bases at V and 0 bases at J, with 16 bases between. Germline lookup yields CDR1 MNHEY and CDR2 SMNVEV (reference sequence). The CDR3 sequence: CARGSRPGSTDTQYF. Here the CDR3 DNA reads TGTGCCAGGGGCTCAAGGCCGGGGAGCACAGATACGCAGTATTTT.